The sequence of this T cell receptor (beta chain) was determined in a study of T cell responses to AZD1222 COVID-19 vaccine (dated by TCRdb to about 2021). With regard to the full study: A total of approximately 240 trial participants underwent TCR sequencing, of whom about 200 had received two doses of AZD1222 and some 25 had received two doses of the MenACWY control vaccine. Enrollment into the trials was organized by age into subgroups of 18-55, 56-69 and 70-plus years, and those subgroups contained approximately 150, 30 and 60 TCR-sequenced participants, respectively. The investigation overall reported the following: Reportedly, almost half of the unique spike-specific TCRs recognized epitopes lying outside the regions that are mutated in the B.1.351 and B.1.1.7 variants. Participants were mostly white British, with more females than males. The authors suggested clonal diversity may have been underestimated. Only a handful of AZD1222 recipients were SARS-CoV-2 seropositive at baseline, limiting conclusions about previously exposed vaccinees. A significant rise in spike-specific TCR breadth and depth was observed after two AZD1222 doses relative to day 0 and relative to MenACWY recipients. Because no day 14 peak-response samples were available, the repertoires could be characterized only after the peak T cell response. In the small 56-69-year group, the increase in depth fell short of significance, most likely because of low power. Vaccine-associated CD4 TCRs spanned the whole spike protein, with dominant responses in regions 160-218 and 743-854.

Reading the label with the study, this specimen's time point is: about 28 days (+/-7) after the second vaccine dose. AZD1222 recipients with second doses at about 4 weeks or about 12 weeks were pooled, because spike-specific TCR depth and breadth did not differ between schedules. Samples from vaccinated people were obtained from the UK trials COV001 and COV002, which included a single-blind randomized controlled phase 2/3 trial of AZD1222 (ChAdOx1 nCoV-19) in healthy adults. Trial participant PBMC samples were collected at day 0 and day 28 after the second dose for TCRbeta chain sequencing. The CDR3 regions of human TCRbeta chains were analyzed by immunosequencing. In the original analysis: Repertoire TCRs were matched against a reference library of SARS-CoV-2-specific TCRs generated with the MIRA antigen-specificity platform. Breadth was defined as the fraction of unique TCRs that were SARS-CoV-2-associated, and depth was defined as the fraction of total T cells that were SARS-CoV-2-associated. Using the MIRA data, each spike-specific TCR was assigned both to the spike region to which the TCR was reactive and to a CD4 or CD8 class. Log10-transformed breadth and depth values were compared by one-way ANOVA with Sidak's multiple comparisons tests. This is the immuneACCESS table as TCRdb keeps it, with only in-frame sequences that have V and J called. A part of the clones is gone; compared with another copy, unresolved V genes explain less than half, and the rest is unexplained. V, J and clone size reflect that table, while D and trimming were determined from the DNA. In this sample the table shows about 160,000 clones, about 91% of which occur a single time. The top ten clones comprise approximately 1.1% of the sample.

As regards this clone: It has no known antigen specificity. Qualities for individual bases were not recorded, and no much larger clone is one base off.

The sequence came from an adult who received the AZD1222 COVID-19 vaccine. The sequencing used peripheral blood, collected 28 days after the second AZD1222 dose.

DNA sequence: TGTGCCAACAGACAGGGGACTGTTCGCACTGAAGCTTTCTTT. The encoded protein is CANRQGTVRTEAFF. Here the chain combines TRBV6-5 and TRBJ1-1, with 8 bases in between that match TRBD1. Taken from cysteine to phenylalanine, the CDR3 has 14 residues. Of all the DNA, just the CDR3 is kept, 42 bases in frame from base 1. After removal of 10 bases from V and 4 bases from J, the junction retains 11 bases not matched to a gene. Via the germline V gene, CDR1 is MNHEY and CDR2 SVGAGI.